These 21 T cell receptor beta chains were sequenced from one sample in a study of cytomegalovirus exposure and HLA in healthy donors (dated by TCRdb to between 2016 and 2019). The protocol used for the library was the immunoSEQ multiplex PCR assay. A mixture of 60 forward primers for TCR Vbeta segments and 13 reverse primers for TCR Jbeta segments was used in the multiplex PCR. As stored in TCRdb, this immuneACCESS dataset retains in-frame rearrangements with V and J assigned. A fraction of the clones does not appear; measured against another copy, unresolved V genes explain less than half of the discrepancy, and the remainder lacks a known reason. The sample data list a few hundred thousand clones, and approximately 90% of these were observed just once. The ten biggest clones cover 2% to 3% of the sample. Sample: PBMCs. All receptors come from a young woman in good health and CMV-seronegative.

The gene calls are TRBV9 and TRBJ2-7; 9 nucleotides match TRBD1. With V trimmed by 3 bases and J by 3 bases, 10 bases remained unmatched. CDR3 size: 16 residues. The germline CDR1 and CDR2 sequences are SGDLS and YYNGEE. The CDR3 sequence is CASSASPGTGFYEQYF. The CDR3 region has the DNA TGTGCCAGCAGCGCTTCTCCCGGGACAGGGTTCTACGAGCAGTACTTC.

Comment on this clone: Other DNA sequences within the sample encode an identical CDR3. The CDR3: CASSLGRGTEAFF. The CDR3 DNA is TGTGCCAGCAGCTTGGGGAGGGGCACTGAAGCTTTCTTT. The rearrangement uses TRBV5-6 and TRBJ1-1; possibly TRBD1 for D (5 bases). Germline values: CDR1 SGHDT, CDR2 YYEEEE. V dropped 0 bases and J dropped 4 bases, with 7 bases sitting between them. The CDR3 runs to 13 residues.

The chain carries TRBV2 and TRBJ1-2, with TRBD1 identical over 10 bases. Germline-derived CDR1 and CDR2 are SNHLY and FYNNEI. After removal of 5 bases from V and 4 bases from J, the junction contained 10 bases not matched to a gene. The CDR3 length is 16 residues. The CDR3 region has the DNA TGTGCCAGCAGTCCGGGACAGGGGATTAGTGCCTATGGCTACACCTTC. The encoded protein is CASSPGQGISAYGYTF.

The chain uses TRBV12-5 and TRBJ1-5, with unresolved D. CDR3 length: 15 amino acids. V lost 3 bases to trimming and J lost 2 bases, with 11 bases between them. The germline V gene has CDR1 LGHNT and CDR2 FRNRAP. The CDR3: CASGLMNYGNQPQHF. In nucleotides, the CDR3 is TGTGCTAGTGGTTTAATGAACTACGGCAATCAGCCCCAGCATTTT.

The gene calls are TRBV6-1 and TRBJ1-5; TRBD1 agrees at 7 bases. With V trimmed by 10 bases and J by 4 bases, 13 bases remained unmatched. CDR3 size: 15 residues. From germline, CDR1 is MNHNS and CDR2 SASEGT. CDR3 in DNA: TGTGCCACCAAATATGGACAGGCGATTAATCAGCCCCAGCATTTT. As protein: CATKYGQAINQPQHF.

The CDR3 protein is CASSPDRGPANTQYF. The DNA of the CDR3 is TGTGCCAGCAGCCCCGACAGGGGACCCGCGAATACGCAGTATTTT. The V and J genes are TRBV9 and TRBJ2-3, with TRBD1 identical over 8 bases. The junction had 11 bases not matched to a gene; V was cut back by 4 bases and J by 7 bases. The CDR3 runs to 15 residues. CDR1 and CDR2 (germline): SGDLS, YYNGEE.

The rearrangement links TRBV10-3 to TRBJ1-1, with 7 bases lining up with TRBD1. The germline V gene has CDR1 ENHRY and CDR2 SYGVKD. The CDR3 totals 13 residues. V gave up 3 bases and J gave up 8 bases; unmatched junction bases: 6. CDR3 loop: CAISDSGGSEAFF. The CDR3 region has the DNA TGTGCCATCAGTGACTCAGGGGGGTCCGAAGCTTTCTTT.

J is TRBJ1-1 and V is TRBV2; D is perhaps TRBD1 (6 bases). The CDR3 spans 11 residues. The V and J ends lost 6 bases and 7 bases respectively, with 9 bases between them. Germline-derived CDR1 and CDR2 are SNHLY and FYNNEI. CDR3 in DNA: TGTGCCAGCAGGGCGGACAGTGAAGCTTTCTTT. It translates to CASRADSEAFF. Filled out from reference TRBV2 and TRBJ1-1, the complete variable domain reads EPEVTQTPSHQVTQMGQEVILRCVPISNHLYFYWYRQILGQKVEFLVSFYNNEISEKSEIFDDQFSVERPDGSNFTLKIRSTKLEDSAMYFCASRADSEAFFGQGTRLTVV.

V usage is TRBV29-1 and J usage is TRBJ1-1; D possibly corresponds to TRBD1 (5 bases). Trimming shortened V by 2 bases and J by 3 bases, and 25 bases separated the two germline ends. The CDR3 runs 18 residues. Germline V gene data show CDR1 as SQVTM and CDR2 as ANQGSEA. The DNA of the CDR3 is TGCAGCGTTGAATTTATCCTGGGGCAGGGAGGTTTGGACACTGAAGCTTTCTTT. Translated, it gives CSVEFILGQGGLDTEAFF.

The chain joins TRBV2 to TRBJ1-3; unclear D gene. The germline V gene has CDR1 SNHLY and CDR2 FYNNEI. Trimming removed 7 bases from V and 2 bases from J, with 9 bases in between. This CDR3 has 13 amino acids. The CDR3 coding sequence is TGTGCCAGCAAGGTCGGGACTGGAAACACCATATATTTT. This codes for CASKVGTGNTIYF.

This sequence joins TRBV5-1 and TRBJ1-3; TRBD1 agrees at 10 bases. J was trimmed by 4 bases and V by 6 bases; bases with no gene match: 4. Germline V gives CDR1 SGHRS, CDR2 YFSETQ. This CDR3 is built from 14 residues. For the CDR3, the DNA is TGCGCCAGCACGACAGGGGGCAGCGGAAACACCATATATTTT. Protein sequence: CASTTGGSGNTIYF.

The chain recombines TRBV7-9 with TRBJ2-3; weak D call: TRBD2 (5 bases). Germline V gene data show CDR1 as SEHNR and CDR2 as FQNEAQ (reference sequence). The CDR3 loop spans 13 amino acids. V shed 4 bases and J shed 2 bases, with 7 bases lying between them. DNA of the CDR3: TGTGCCAGCAGCTGGGGAGTCACAGATACGCAGTATTTT. This codes for CASSWGVTDTQYF.

The CDR3 is CASSLVVENTGELFF. For the CDR3, the DNA is TGCGCCAGCAGCTTGGTAGTTGAGAACACCGGGGAGCTGTTTTTT. The V gene is TRBV5-1, the J gene TRBJ2-2; D gene ambiguous. Germline assignment: CDR1 SGHRS and CDR2 YFSETQ. The V end lost 0 bases, the J end lost 1 base, and 7 bases lay between the germline ends. The CDR3 is made up of 15 amino acids.

This clone was picked up one time. The chain links TRBV6-1 to TRBJ2-1; D not resolved. V lost 9 bases and J lost 0, with 9 bases in between. CDR3 length: 13 amino acids. CDR1 and CDR2 from the germline V gene are MNHNS and SASEGT. The CDR3 loop reads CASTRDSYNEQFF. The DNA of the CDR3 is TGTGCCAGTACGAGAGACTCCTACAATGAGCAGTTCTTC.

Notes on this clone: A read error may account for a junction end that differs from germline. This chain uses TRBV19 with TRBJ2-7; 8 nucleotides agree with TRBD1. Germline V gives CDR1 LNHDA, CDR2 SQIVND (reference sequence). This CDR3 contains 14 residues. The CDR3: CASSLDRGSYEQYF. CDR3 nucleotide sequence: TGTGCCAGTAGTCTAGACAGGGGCTCCTACGAGCAGTACTTC.

The chain carries TRBV13 and TRBJ1-1; TRBD1 is a possible D gene (5 bases). V was trimmed by 5 bases and J by 2 bases, leaving 15 bases between them. This CDR3 region has 15 residues. The germline CDR1 and CDR2 sequences are PRHDT and FYEKMQ (reference sequence). The CDR3 sequence: CASSTGHLPNTEAFF. The CDR3, as DNA: TGTGCCAGCAGCACAGGACATTTACCAAACACTGAAGCTTTCTTT.

The chain is built from TRBV28 and TRBJ1-1; weak D call: TRBD1 (5 bases). V was cut by 5 bases and J by 6 bases, with 16 bases left in between. Per germline, CDR1 MDHEN and CDR2 SYDVKM. The CDR3 has 14 residues. The CDR3 protein is CASSPQGGVPEAFF. The CDR3, as DNA: TGTGCCAGCAGTCCCCAGGGTGGGGTCCCTGAAGCTTTCTTT.

V is TRBV15 and J is TRBJ2-5; TRBD2 aligns across 8 bases. The CDR3 consists of 16 residues. With 3 bases clipped from V and 8 bases from J, the junction kept 14 bases outside the gene matches. Per germline, CDR1 LNHNV and CDR2 YYDKDF (reference sequence). DNA for the CDR3: TGTGCCACCAGCAGCTCATCCCCCGGGGGGGTCCAAACCCAGTACTTC. Translating it yields CATSSSSPGGVQTQYF.

The chain carries TRBV9 and TRBJ1-3; D is uncertain. The length of the CDR3 is 12 residues. The germline gives CDR1 SGDLS, CDR2 YYNGEE. Trimming cost V 4 bases and J 4 bases, with 6 bases left between them. Here the CDR3 DNA reads TGTGCCAGCAGCCCACACGGAAACACCATATATTTT. Its translation is CASSPHGNTIYF.

The rearrangement uses TRBV7-9 and TRBJ2-5; tentatively, D is TRBD1 (5 bases). Germline loops: CDR1 SEHNR, CDR2 FQNEAQ (reference sequence). CDR3 length: 14 amino acids. V lost 2 bases, J lost 5 bases, and 12 bases lay in between. The CDR3 DNA sequence: TGTGCCAGCAGCTTAAGGCCAGGGAAGGAGACCCAGTACTTC. Its protein is CASSLRPGKETQYF.

The chain is built from TRBV29-1 and TRBJ2-1, with TRBD2 matching 14 bases. Trimming took 7 bases from V and 9 from J; bases not matched to a gene: 11. This CDR3 comprises 15 residues. Germline V gene data show CDR1 as SQVTM and CDR2 as ANQGSEA. The DNA for the CDR3 is TGCAGCGCCGTGAGACTAGCGGGGGGGCGGGTTGAGCAGTTCTTC. It is translated as CSAVRLAGGRVEQFF.